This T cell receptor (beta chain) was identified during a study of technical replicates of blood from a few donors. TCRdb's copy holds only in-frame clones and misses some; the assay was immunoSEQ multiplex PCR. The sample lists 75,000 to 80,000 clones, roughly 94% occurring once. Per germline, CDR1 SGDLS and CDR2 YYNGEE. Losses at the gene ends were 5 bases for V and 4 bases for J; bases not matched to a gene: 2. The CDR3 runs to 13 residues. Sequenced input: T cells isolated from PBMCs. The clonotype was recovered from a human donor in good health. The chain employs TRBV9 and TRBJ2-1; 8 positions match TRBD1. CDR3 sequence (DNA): TGTGCCAGCAGGGACAGGGTTTACAATGAGCAGTTCTTC. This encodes CASRDRVYNEQFF.